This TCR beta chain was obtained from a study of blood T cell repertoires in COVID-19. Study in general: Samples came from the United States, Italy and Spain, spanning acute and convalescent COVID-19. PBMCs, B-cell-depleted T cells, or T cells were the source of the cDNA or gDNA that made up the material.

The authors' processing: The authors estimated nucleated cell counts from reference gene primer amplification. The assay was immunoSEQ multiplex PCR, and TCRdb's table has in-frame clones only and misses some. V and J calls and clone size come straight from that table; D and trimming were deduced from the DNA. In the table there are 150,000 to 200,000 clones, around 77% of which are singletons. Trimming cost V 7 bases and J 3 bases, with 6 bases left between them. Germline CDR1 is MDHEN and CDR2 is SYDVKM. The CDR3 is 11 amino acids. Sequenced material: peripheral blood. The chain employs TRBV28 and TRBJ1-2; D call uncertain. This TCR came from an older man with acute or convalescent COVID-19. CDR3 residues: CASTSYYGYTF. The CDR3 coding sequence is TGTGCCAGCACTAGTTACTATGGCTACACCTTC.